The clone carrying this T cell receptor (beta chain) was seen only a few times. Antigen specificity is unknown. The data were obtained in a study of T-cell reconstitution after alpha-beta-depleted transplantation in children. Trimming shortened V by 6 bases and J by 0 bases, and 9 bases separated the two germline ends. Germline-derived CDR1 and CDR2 are WNHNN and SYGVQD (reference sequence). The CDR3 is made up of 14 amino acids. The authors prepared the TCRbeta library with unique molecular identifiers. MiXCR, applied by TCRdb to the PCR reads, yields one record per CDR3 protein. The sample shows about 420,000 distinct CDR3 sequences, about 17% of them seen only once. Study-wide results and caveats: Once a year had passed after transplant, T-cell counts and diversity came mostly from newly produced T cells.

The source was PBMCs, mostly from graft donor cells, collected 360 days after TCRalphabeta/CD19-depleted stem cell transplant. This clonotype was obtained from a boy in the first two years of life who had a stem cell transplant for Wiskott-Aldrich syndrome, so the T cells may come from the graft donor. The chain has TRBV10-1 and TRBJ1-5, with D unclear. This chain's CDR3 is CASRPGYSNQPQHF. As DNA, the CDR3 is TGCGCCAGCAGGCCCGGGTATAGCAATCAGCCCCAGCATTTT.